This TCR beta chain was observed in a study of blood T cell repertoires in COVID-19. The CDR3 is 18 amino acids. The V gene's germline CDR1 is SGHNT and CDR2 YYREEE (reference sequence). V was clipped by 3 bases and J by 2 bases; unmatched bases: 11. Per the original methods: Cell counts per sample came from amplifying reference gene primers. The repertoire was sequenced with immunoSEQ multiplex PCR; TCRdb's copy has only in-frame clones and lacks some. V, J and clone size are taken as reported in that table, and D and trimming were inferred from the DNA itself. This table has roughly 30,000 clones, almost 85% appearing once.

The source of this sequence is an elderly man with active COVID-19. The rearrangement uses TRBV5-4 and TRBJ2-3; 11 bases agree with TRBD1. Sequencing was carried out using peripheral blood. The CDR3 spells CASSSRTGGEGSTDTQYF. The CDR3 DNA follows: TGTGCCAGCAGCTCGCGGACAGGGGGCGAGGGATCCACAGATACGCAGTATTTT.